The sequence of this T cell receptor beta chain was determined in a study of cytomegalovirus exposure and HLA in healthy donors. General study points: Cytomegalovirus status was reportedly diagnosed by the classifier with high specificity and sensitivity. Earlier results showed most TCR beta V segments being productive about 87% or about 30% of the time. On later analysis, the bulk of CMV-associated TCR beta chains appeared to be HLA-restricted. The likely origin of a cluster of highly shared sequence variants was a sequencing artifact.

With regard to this clone: The antigen remains unidentified.

13 Jbeta primers and 60 Vbeta primers were used for the PCR. The method was immunoSEQ multiplex PCR; TCRdb's version includes in-frame clones alone and lacks a portion of them. The sample shows fewer than 200,000 clones, over 70% of them seen only once. V was pared by 0 bases and J by 8 bases, with 5 bases between. Per germline, CDR1 SGHNT and CDR2 YENEEA. The CDR3 runs to 11 residues. The genes are TRBV11-3 and TRBJ2-7; D unclear. The receptor's source is a middle-aged man in good health and CMV-seronegative. The sample comprised PBMCs. The CDR3: CASSLEAKQYF. DNA for the CDR3: TGTGCCAGCAGCTTAGAAGCGAAGCAGTACTTC.